The 28 T cell receptor beta chains below were found in one sample sequenced in a study of control samples from healthy donors and cancer patients. Sequencing was performed with immunoSEQ multiplex PCR; in TCRdb, only in-frame clones are kept and a portion is missing. The sample holds 170,000 or so clones; around 94% are singletons and the top ten take roughly 1.3%. The sample was blood. The origin of the receptors is a man between 25 and 39 years old in good health.

J is TRBJ2-2 and V is TRBV7-6, with a tentative D call TRBD1 (6 bases). Between the trimmed V and J ends, which lost 5 bases and 0 bases, there was a span of 16 bases. The CDR3 is made up of 17 amino acids. The V gene's germline CDR1 is SGHVS and CDR2 FNYEAQ. For the CDR3, the DNA is TGTGCCAGCAGCCAAGCGCGAGGGACAACGAACACCGGGGAGCTGTTTTTT. Its protein is CASSQARGTTNTGELFF.

The chain uses TRBV18 and TRBJ2-1, with TRBD2 identical over 7 bases. The CDR3 runs to 15 residues. J lost 4 bases, V lost 3 bases, and 6 bases had no gene match. Germline V CDR1 and CDR2: KGHSH, LQKENI. CDR3 amino acids: CASSPLLARYNEQFF. DNA for the CDR3: TGTGCCAGCTCACCTCTACTAGCGAGATACAATGAGCAGTTCTTC.

The V gene is TRBV5-1, the J gene TRBJ1-5, with D perhaps matching TRBD1 (5 bases). Trimming removed 4 bases at V and 4 bases at J, with 9 bases between. CDR1 SGHRS and CDR2 YFSETQ come from the germline V gene. This CDR3 comprises 13 residues. CDR3 amino acids: CASSADSNQPQHF. CDR3 coding DNA: TGCGCCAGCAGCGCTGACAGTAATCAGCCCCAGCATTTT.

The V gene is TRBV21-1, the J gene TRBJ1-6. TRBV21-1 constitutes a pseudogene. The CDR3 sequence is 14 residues long. The CDR3 nucleotides are TGTGCCAGCAGCGGTCGGGACTTCCGTTCACCCCTCCACTTT. Translation: CASSGRDFRSPLHF.

The rearrangement links TRBV5-5 to TRBJ2-7, with TRBD2 matching over 8 bases. The junction had 5 bases not matched to a gene; V was cut back by 3 bases and J by 0 bases. CDR1 SGHKS and CDR2 YYEKEE come from the germline V gene (reference sequence). This CDR3 contains 15 residues. The CDR3 sequence is CASSSGGGHSYEQYF. For the CDR3, the DNA is TGTGCCAGCAGCTCGGGGGGGGGACACTCCTACGAGCAGTACTTC. Complete variable domain (other parts from reference TRBV5-5 and TRBJ2-7): DAGVTQSPTHLIKTRGQQVTLRCSPISGHKSVSWYQQVLGQGPQFIFQYYEKEERGRGNFPDRFSARQFPNYSSELNVNALLLGDSALYLCASSSGGGHSYEQYFGPGTRLTVT.

This clone was recorded once. V usage is TRBV10-1 and J usage is TRBJ2-1, with a weak D call TRBD2 (8 bases). This CDR3 spans 14 amino acids. V was shortened by 5 bases and J by 9 bases, with 17 bases between the two germline ends. Per the germline V gene, CDR1 is WNHNN and CDR2 is SYGVQD (reference sequence). The chain's CDR3 is CASSWTSQGGEQFF. The DNA for the CDR3 is TGCGCCAGCAGTTGGACTAGCCAGGGGGGTGAGCAGTTCTTC.

The chain has TRBV6-1 and TRBJ1-5; D gene unclear. The V end lost 4 bases, the J end lost 0 bases, and 13 bases lay between the germline ends. This CDR3 is built from 16 residues. Germline CDR1 MNHNS, CDR2 SASEGT. CDR3 sequence: CASSAERPYSNQPQHF. CDR3 nucleotides: TGTGCCAGCAGTGCTGAAAGACCCTATAGCAATCAGCCCCAGCATTTT.

The DNA for the CDR3 is TGTGCCAGCCACAGGGCGGGGGGGCAAGAGACCCAGTACTTC. Protein: CASHRAGGQETQYF. The rearrangement uses TRBV7-8 and TRBJ2-5, with TRBD2 matching over 9 bases. CDR3 length equals 14 residues. J gave up 2 bases and V 8 bases, and 6 bases lay outside the gene matches. CDR1 is SGHVS, CDR2 FQNEAQ, per germline.

This sequence joins TRBV27 and TRBJ1-1; D is unresolved. CDR1 and CDR2 from the germline V gene are MNHEY and SMNVEV (reference sequence). The CDR3 runs 13 residues. The ends were cut back, 5 bases at V and 5 bases at J, with 12 bases in the middle. CDR3 coding DNA: TGTGCCAGCAGTCCCCCCATGGGGACTGAAGCTTTCTTT. It codes for CASSPPMGTEAFF.

This clone was seen just once. The chain links TRBV27 to TRBJ1-3; D is uncertain. V was shortened by 6 bases and J by 5 bases, with 26 bases between the two germline ends. From germline, CDR1 is MNHEY and CDR2 SMNVEV (reference sequence). This CDR3 is built from 18 residues. The CDR3 region is CASSPSPLARSIRNTIYF. CDR3 in DNA: TGTGCCAGCAGCCCCTCTCCCTTAGCCAGGAGCATTAGAAACACCATATATTTT.

V and J are TRBV30 and TRBJ1-1; D gene ambiguous. V dropped 2 bases and J dropped 2 bases, with 6 bases sitting between them. This CDR3 is 12 amino acids long. CDR1 is GTSNPN, CDR2 SVGIG, per germline (reference sequence). The CDR3: CAWSIVNTEAFF. The CDR3 DNA reads as TGTGCCTGGAGTATTGTTAACACTGAAGCTTTCTTT.

The chain couples TRBV9 to TRBJ2-7; tentative D call: TRBD2 (6 bases). The germline V and J ends were trimmed by 0 bases and 3 bases, with 7 bases remaining between them. CDR3 length: 13 residues. Germline V CDR1 and CDR2: SGDLS, YYNGEE. CDR3 nucleotide sequence: TGTGCCAGCAGCGTAGAGGACTACTACGAGCAGTACTTC. This translates into CASSVEDYYEQYF.

The V gene is TRBV7-2, the J gene TRBJ1-2; TRBD1 agrees at 10 bases. The CDR3 contains 14 residues. Germline CDR1 and CDR2: SGHTA and FQGNSA. V trimming: 5 bases; J trimming: 8 bases; junction bases outside the gene matches: 8. CDR3 in amino acids: CASSPRQGAGGYTF. In nucleotides, the CDR3 is TGTGCCAGCAGCCCGCGACAGGGGGCGGGCGGCTACACCTTC.

The gene calls are TRBV9 and TRBJ2-3, with TRBD2 identical over 11 bases. Looked up from germline, CDR1 is SGDLS and CDR2 is YYNGEE. The V gene end was trimmed by 0 bases and the J gene end by 0 bases; junction bases not matched to a gene: 3. The CDR3 is 17 residues long. The CDR3 coding sequence is TGTGCCAGCAGCGTAGGCCTAGCGGGAGGTAGCACAGATACGCAGTATTTT. Its protein product is CASSVGLAGGSTDTQYF. The whole variable domain, filled in from reference TRBV9 and TRBJ2-3, reads DSGVTQTPKHLITATGQRVTLRCSPRSGDLSVYWYQQSLDQGLQFLIQYYNGEERAKGNILERFSAQQFPDLHSELNLSSLELGDSALYFCASSVGLAGGSTDTQYFGPGTRLTVL.

The rearrangement joins TRBV11-3 to TRBJ2-5, with TRBD1 matching 7 bases. With V trimmed by 4 bases and J by 5 bases, 4 bases remained unmatched. The CDR3 totals 13 residues. CDR1 is SGHNT and CDR2 is YENEEA in the germline V gene. The CDR3, as DNA: TGTGCCAGCAGCTCAGGGGGATGGGAGACCCAGTACTTC. This encodes CASSSGGWETQYF.

This CDR3 reads CASSRIGGIDEQFF. The CDR3 nucleotides are TGTGCCAGCAGCCGTATAGGGGGGATCGATGAGCAGTTCTTC. This chain connects TRBV9 to TRBJ2-1; perhaps D is TRBD1 or TRBD2 (6 bases each). Trimming took off 4 bases at V and 8 bases at J, with 16 bases between the two ends. The CDR3 covers 14 residues. CDR1 SGDLS and CDR2 YYNGEE come from the germline V gene.

V usage is TRBV28 and J usage is TRBJ2-7; TRBD2 agrees at 7 bases. With 6 bases clipped from V and 0 bases from J, the junction kept 8 bases outside the gene matches. There are 15 residues in the CDR3. Germline V gene sequence: CDR1 MDHEN, CDR2 SYDVKM. Here the CDR3 reads CASRASSGVSYEQYF. For the CDR3, the DNA is TGTGCCAGCAGAGCCTCTAGCGGAGTCTCCTACGAGCAGTACTTC.

The chain carries TRBV5-1 and TRBJ1-1, with D tentatively TRBD1 (5 bases). Trimming took 4 bases from V and 1 from J, leaving 14 bases between them. CDR1 and CDR2 (germline): SGHRS, YFSETQ. The CDR3 extends over 15 amino acids. The CDR3: CASSREDTGNTEAFF. DNA of the CDR3: TGCGCCAGCAGCAGAGAGGACACTGGGAACACTGAAGCTTTCTTT.

This chain uses TRBV27 with TRBJ1-5; D is unresolved. CDR1 and CDR2 from the germline V gene are MNHEY and SMNVEV (reference sequence). The CDR3 covers 14 residues. V lost 9 bases and J lost 2, with 14 bases in between. The CDR3 here is CASRGLEGNQPQHF. CDR3 DNA sequence: TGTGCCAGTCGTGGTCTTGAAGGCAATCAGCCCCAGCATTTT.

The rearrangement joins TRBV9 to TRBJ1-3, with D perhaps matching TRBD1 (5 bases). Germline CDR1 is SGDLS and CDR2 is YYNGEE. The CDR3 covers 16 residues. Trimming cost V 3 bases and J 4 bases, with 17 bases left between them. The CDR3 protein is CASSGRRTSEGNTIYF. The CDR3 DNA reads as TGTGCCAGCAGCGGAAGGCGGACATCCGAGGGAAACACCATATATTTT.

The V gene is TRBV7-6, the J gene TRBJ2-2; D possibly corresponds to TRBD2 (5 bases). The ends were cut back, 4 bases at V and 6 bases at J, with 15 bases in the middle. CDR1 SGHVS and CDR2 FNYEAQ come from the germline V gene. The CDR3 contains 15 residues. CDR3 sequence reads: CASSSQTRNAGELFF. The DNA for the CDR3 is TGTGCCAGCAGCTCCCAAACTAGAAACGCCGGGGAGCTGTTTTTT.

The rearrangement uses TRBV20-1 and TRBJ1-2, with D possibly being TRBD1 (6 bases). V was trimmed by 6 bases and J by 2 bases, leaving 7 bases between them. The germline V gene encodes CDR1 DFQATT and CDR2 SNEGSKA (reference sequence). The CDR3 length is 11 residues. The CDR3 spells CSAGQNYGYTF. CDR3 nucleotide sequence: TGCAGTGCGGGACAAAACTATGGCTACACCTTC.

V and J are TRBV5-1 and TRBJ2-7; 10 bases match TRBD1. Per germline, CDR1 SGHRS and CDR2 YFSETQ. CDR3 length equals 14 residues. Trimming took 3 bases from V and 2 from J; bases not matched to a gene: 2. The CDR3 DNA reads TGCGCCAGCAGCTACGGACAGGGGGCCTACGAGCAGTACTTC. It encodes CASSYGQGAYEQYF.

The chain combines TRBV7-8 with TRBJ1-2, with D perhaps matching TRBD1 (6 bases). The CDR3 consists of 14 residues. Germline V lookup: CDR1 SGHVS, CDR2 FQNEAQ. V was trimmed by 7 bases and J by 2 bases, leaving 14 bases between them. For the CDR3, the DNA is TGTGCCAGCACCATGGGGGCGGAAAACTATGGCTACACCTTC. This sequence encodes CASTMGAENYGYTF.

This clone showed up just once. The rearrangement links TRBV19 to TRBJ1-1, with 8 bases identical to TRBD1. V shed 0 bases, J shed 5 bases, and the junction held 5 bases outside the gene matches. Germline loops: CDR1 LNHDA, CDR2 SQIVND (reference sequence). The CDR3 extends over 15 amino acids. CDR3 region: CASSIEARGRTEAFF. DNA for the CDR3: TGTGCCAGTAGTATAGAGGCCAGGGGGCGTACTGAAGCTTTCTTT.

The chain employs TRBV19 and TRBJ1-6, with D maybe TRBD1 (5 bases). Germline V gene data show CDR1 as LNHDA and CDR2 as SQIVND (reference sequence). The CDR3 has 14 amino acids. The ends were cut back, 3 bases at V and 7 bases at J, with 10 bases in the middle. CDR3: CASSISGRNSPLHF. CDR3 bases: TGTGCCAGTAGTATTTCGGGGCGCAATTCACCCCTCCACTTT.

The chain carries TRBV9 and TRBJ2-4; maybe TRBD1 (5 bases). With 0 bases removed from V and 8 bases from J, the gap between germline ends came to 12 bases. Germline CDR1 SGDLS, CDR2 YYNGEE. This CDR3 region has 14 residues. This chain's CDR3 is CASSVDGRVDIQYF. The CDR3, as DNA: TGTGCCAGCAGCGTAGACGGCAGGGTGGACATTCAGTACTTC.

This chain joins TRBV7-9 and TRBJ1-1; TRBD1 might be the D (6 bases). The CDR3 loop spans 14 amino acids. V dropped 1 base and J dropped 4 bases, with 10 bases sitting between them. Germline assignment: CDR1 SEHNR and CDR2 FQNEAQ (reference sequence). The DNA of the CDR3 is TGTGCCAGCAGCTTAGACAGGGTCTCCACTGAAGCTTTCTTT. Translation: CASSLDRVSTEAFF. Filled out from reference TRBV7-9 and TRBJ1-1, the complete variable domain reads DTGVSQNPRHKITKRGQNVTFRCDPISEHNRLYWYRQTLGQGPEFLTYFQNEAQLEKSRLLSDRFSAERPKGSFSTLEIQRTEQGDSAMYLCASSLDRVSTEAFFGQGTRLTVV.